Sequencing of this TCR beta chain was carried out in a study of blood T cell repertoires in COVID-19. This table comes from immunoSEQ multiplex PCR, and its TCRdb copy is limited to in-frame clones, with some not included. Found here are fewer than 350,000 clones, 89% of them singletons; the top ten hold around 9.5%. Sequencing was performed on PBMCs or T cells enriched from blood (not recorded which). The TCR was taken from a woman between 40 and 50 years old who had recovered from COVID-19.

The CDR3: CAWSPTQTRLRGPQHF. DNA for the CDR3: TGTGCCTGGAGTCCTACCCAAACACGTTTACGGGGGCCCCAGCATTTT. This chain joins TRBV30 and TRBJ1-5; D remains ambiguous. Germline V gene sequence: CDR1 GTSNPN, CDR2 SVGIG (reference sequence). Trimming stripped 2 bases from V and 9 bases from J, with 23 bases between. The CDR3 is made up of 16 amino acids.